The rows below give T cell receptor beta chains drawn from one sample of a study of T-cell memory formation after mild COVID-19. MiXCR was run by TCRdb on the 5' RACE reads, yielding one entry per CDR3 protein. The sample shows around 450,000 distinct CDR3 sequences, about 20% of them seen only once. The sample taken for sequencing was PBMCs or a T cell subset sorted from them (not recorded which). The source of these receptors is an adult woman who had mild COVID-19 (a few samples of this study predate the infection). Cell type and time point are not known. CDR3s include the opening cysteine and the closing phenylalanine or tryptophan. D genes are given only for firm matches. Part of the rows lack a size; the others show once, few, many or a class for expanded clones.

clone size,D gene,J gene,V gene,CDR3 DNA,CDR3 protein
many,-,TRBJ1-5,TRBV7-2,TGTGCCAGCAGCTCGGACCGTAATCAGCCCCAGCATTTT,CASSSDRNQPQHF
many,-,TRBJ2-7,TRBV11-2,TGTGCCAGCAGCTTAGGAGGGGGGGCCTACGAGCAGTACTTC,CASSLGGGAYEQYF
few,-,TRBJ1-6,TRBV3-1,TGTGCCAGCAGCCAGGGGACGAGGAATTCACCCCTCCACTTT,CASSQGTRNSPLHF
few,-,TRBJ1-1,TRBV6-6,TGTGCCAGCAGTTACAAGTCCCCCGGGGTGAACACTGAAGCTTTCTTT,CASSYKSPGVNTEAFF
-,-,TRBJ2-7,TRBV24-1,TGTGCCACCAGTGGTCCGGCGGACTACGAGCAGTACTTC,CATSGPADYEQYF
-,-,TRBJ1-2,TRBV6-5,TGTGCCAGCAGTTACGGGCAGGCCCGGAGCTACACCTTC,CASSYGQARSYTF
few,-,TRBJ2-2,TRBV20-1,TGCAGTGCTAGAGCCCCCAGGGCGCACACCGGGGAGCTGTTTTTT,CSARAPRAHTGELFF
-,-,TRBJ2-7,TRBV18,TGTGCCAGCTCACCACCCGGACCCGGGGACGAGCAGTACTTC,CASSPPGPGDEQYF
-,-,TRBJ2-2,TRBV2,TGTGCCAGCAGCGTTGACACACCCGAAATTCTGTTTTTT,CASSVDTPEILFF
few,-,TRBJ1-1,TRBV6-2/TRBV6-3,TGTGCCAGCAGGGAAGGGCACACTGAAGCTTTCTTT,CASREGHTEAFF
few,-,TRBJ2-3,TRBV5-4,TGTGCCAGCAGCGAGGGACGCACAGATACGCAGTATTTT,CASSEGRTDTQYF
-,TRBD2,TRBJ2-3,TRBV7-2,TGTGCCAGCAGCTCGGGACTAGTAATCACAGATACGCAGTATTTT,CASSSGLVITDTQYF
-,-,TRBJ2-6,TRBV6-6,TGTGCCAGCAGTTACTCGTTTCACCAGGGTAGCTCTGGGGCCAACGTCCTGACTTTC,CASSYSFHQGSSGANVLTF
-,-,TRBJ1-1,TRBV2,TGTGCCAGCGGACAAAGGACGGCGAACACTGAAGCTTTCTTT,CASGQRTANTEAFF
-,-,TRBJ2-5,TRBV21-1,TGTGCCAGCAGCAAAGAGGTGGCAGACCAAGAGACCCAGTACTTC,CASSKEVADQETQYF
-,-,TRBJ1-1,TRBV30,TGTGCCTGGAGTCCTGCGACGGAGTACACTGAAGCTTTCTTT,CAWSPATEYTEAFF
-,-,TRBJ2-3,TRBV29-1,TGCAGCGAATCTAAGGCAGATACGCAGTATTTT,CSESKADTQYF
-,-,TRBJ2-6,TRBV3-1,TGTGCCAGCAGCCTCTCACAGGGCGTCCTGACTTTC,CASSLSQGVLTF
-,-,TRBJ1-2,TRBV5-6,TGTGCCAGCAGCGTGTCCAGGTCCTATGGCTACACCTTC,CASSVSRSYGYTF
few,-,TRBJ2-3,TRBV7-2,TGTGCCAGCAGCTTATGGCGCCCGTACTCTAGCACAGATACGCAGTATTTT,CASSLWRPYSSTDTQYF
few,TRBD2,TRBJ2-3,TRBV19,TGTGCCAGCAGTCGGTATCCGGGAGGAGATACGCAGTATTTT,CASSRYPGGDTQYF
-,-,TRBJ1-1,TRBV29-1,TGCAGCGTTGAAGGGTCGGGGAACACTGAAGCTTTCTTT,CSVEGSGNTEAFF
-,-,TRBJ2-1,TRBV20-1,TGCAGTGCTAGGACAGCGGGCTTCTACAATGAGCAGTTCTTC,CSARTAGFYNEQFF
few,TRBD1,TRBJ1-6,TRBV20-1,TGCAGTGCTTCCACCGGGACAGGGAATTCACCCCTCCACTTT,CSASTGTGNSPLHF
few,TRBD1,TRBJ1-2,TRBV7-9,TGTGCCAGCAGCTTAACGGGACAGGAGCCATACTTC,CASSLTGQEPYF
many,-,TRBJ2-7,TRBV5-1,TGTGCCAGCTCGTCCAACTCCTACGAGCAGTACTTC,CASSSNSYEQYF
few,-,TRBJ2-7,TRBV5-1,TGCGCCAGCAGCCCCCGGACAGCTTACGAGCAGTACTTC,CASSPRTAYEQYF
few,-,TRBJ1-1,TRBV18,TGTGCCAGCTCAGCGGGACGGATGAACACTGAAGCTTTCTTT,CASSAGRMNTEAFF
few,-,TRBJ2-3,TRBV7-6,TGTGCCAGCGATAACGGGTTCGGAAGTACAGATACGCAGTATTTT,CASDNGFGSTDTQYF
-,-,TRBJ1-5,TRBV20-1,TGCAGTGCTGGCGTGTCGGATCAGCCCCAGCATTTT,CSAGVSDQPQHF
-,-,TRBJ1-3,TRBV24-1,TGTGCCACCAGTGCTGGGCCCAGTGGGGACACCATATATTTT,CATSAGPSGDTIYF
few,TRBD2,TRBJ2-7,TRBV5-1,TGCGCCAGCAGCTCCGGCGGCCTAGCGGGAGGGCCCTTAGCTTCCTACGAGCAGTACTTC,CASSSGGLAGGPLASYEQYF
few,-,TRBJ2-1,TRBV18,TGTGCCAGCTCACCATTGCGCCGGGACCCACGACCCTACAATGAGCAGTTCTTC,CASSPLRRDPRPYNEQFF
few,-,TRBJ2-1,TRBV29-1,TGCAGCGTTGTACTTGGGGGGCAGGGAAGGTTCTTC,CSVVLGGQGRFF
-,-,TRBJ2-1,TRBV20-1,TGCAGTGCTAGAGGCAGATCCTCTTACAATGAGCAGTTCTTC,CSARGRSSYNEQFF
-,TRBD1,TRBJ1-1,TRBV30,TGTGCCTGGAGAGACAGGGGCGCGACTGAAGCTTTCTTT,CAWRDRGATEAFF
-,-,TRBJ1-2,TRBV10-3,TGTGCCATCAGTGAGTCCCCAGGGAGGTATGGCTACACCTTC,CAISESPGRYGYTF
few,-,TRBJ2-1,TRBV5-1,TGCGCCAGCAGCCTGGAATATAGGTACGAGCAGTTCTTC,CASSLEYRYEQFF
-,TRBD2,TRBJ2-1,TRBV20-1,TGCAGTGCTGGAGGGACTAGCGGGAGAAGGAATGAGCAGTTCTTC,CSAGGTSGRRNEQFF
-,-,TRBJ2-2,TRBV9,TGTGCCAGCAGGGCGGGCACCGGGGAGCTGTTTTTT,CASRAGTGELFF
-,-,TRBJ2-7,TRBV6-6,TGTGCCAGCAGTACAGGACTAACTCTGGGCGAGCAGTACTTC,CASSTGLTLGEQYF
-,TRBD2,TRBJ2-5,TRBV27,TGTGCCAGCATTCCCACGGGACTAGCGGGCCAAGAGACCCAGTACTTC,CASIPTGLAGQETQYF
few,-,TRBJ1-1,TRBV7-9,TGTGCCAGCAGCTTAATAGGAGATGAAGCTTTCTTT,CASSLIGDEAFF
few,TRBD1,TRBJ1-4,TRBV7-8,TGTGCCAGCAGCGCCACAGGGGGCATCAATGGAAAACTGTTTTTT,CASSATGGINGKLFF
few,-,TRBJ1-2,TRBV6-5,TGTGCCAGCAGTCCGAGGAGGAGGGCGGCGGGTGGCTACACCTTC,CASSPRRRAAGGYTF
few,-,TRBJ2-7,TRBV19,TGTGCCAGTAGTCCGGTTGCATCCAACGAGCAGTACTTC,CASSPVASNEQYF
few,-,TRBJ1-5,TRBV19,TGTGCCAGTGCCGGGACGGATAGCAATCAGCCCCAGCATTTT,CASAGTDSNQPQHF